This T cell receptor beta chain was captured by sequencing in a study of CD8 T cells in Susac syndrome. With random hexamers, about 0.5 to 1 ug RNA was reverse transcribed. MiXCR was run by TCRdb on the immunoSEQ multiplex PCR reads, yielding one entry per CDR3 protein. The repertoire holds under 200,000 distinct CDR3 sequences, with approximately 96% as singletons. This clonotype was obtained from a human donor with multiple sclerosis. The sample comprised CD8+ T cells from PBMCs.

CDR3 bases: TGTGCCAGCAGTACCACAGCTAACTATGGCTACACCTTC. It codes for CASSTTANYGYTF. The chain is built from TRBV27 and TRBJ1-2; no firm D call. CDR3 size: 13 residues. CDR1 MNHEY and CDR2 SMNVEV come from the germline V gene (reference sequence). The V gene lost 5 bases and the J gene lost 0 bases, with 7 bases spanning the gap.